Reported below is one T cell receptor beta chain. CDR3 length: 15 amino acids. The V and J ends lost 7 bases and 2 bases, in that order; junction bases with no gene match: 8. Germline V lookup: CDR1 SNHLY, CDR2 FYNNEI. These data are taken from a study of cytomegalovirus exposure and HLA in healthy donors. The PCR used 60 Vbeta and 13 Jbeta primers. Generated by immunoSEQ multiplex PCR, the TCRdb table keeps only in-frame clones and is missing some. This sample yields hundreds of thousands of clones, of which 80% to 90% are seen a single time; roughly 2.1% belongs to the top ten. This receptor was taken from a woman aged 18-35 years in good health and CMV-seronegative. The J gene is TRBJ1-1, the V gene TRBV2, with TRBD1 matching 9 bases. Sequenced input: PBMCs. Written as DNA, the CDR3 is TGTGCCAGCATGGGGGACAGGGTGGGAAACACTGAAGCTTTCTTT. Protein sequence: CASMGDRVGNTEAFF.